Following are 10 T cell receptor beta chains from one sample sequenced in a study of PD-L1 blockade in urothelial cancer. Some clones are missing from TCRdb's copy, which holds only in-frame ones; the method was immunoSEQ multiplex PCR. The sample includes some 29,000 clones, around 84% seen only once; the top ten take less than 2%. The specimen was PBMCs, collected around atezolizumab (anti-PD-L1) treatment. The receptors derive from a man aged 45-65 years with urothelial cancer.

This sequence joins TRBV5-1 and TRBJ1-2; D not resolved. This CDR3 has 13 residues. The germline CDR1 and CDR2 sequences are SGHRS and YFSETQ. Trimming left V 0 bases short and J 8 bases short, with 11 bases between. Here the CDR3 reads CASSLGAGSGYTF. Here the CDR3 DNA reads TGCGCCAGCAGCTTGGGGGCAGGCTCCGGCTACACCTTC.

The chain joins TRBV11-3 to TRBJ2-7; D is possibly TRBD1 (5 bases). This CDR3 has 16 amino acids. Trimming left V 1 base short and J 1 base short, with 14 bases between. CDR1 is SGHNT, CDR2 YENEEA, per germline. The chain's CDR3 is CASSLGGPWASYEQYF. In nucleotides, the CDR3 is TGTGCCAGCAGCTTAGGGGGCCCTTGGGCTTCCTACGAGCAGTACTTC.

This chain links TRBV5-1 with TRBJ2-3; 9 bases line up with TRBD1. This CDR3 spans 17 amino acids. V was pared by 4 bases and J by 4 bases, with 13 bases of the junction left unmatched. Germline CDR1 reads SGHRS; CDR2 reads YFSETQ. The CDR3 DNA reads as TGCGCCAGCAGCGTGGCTTTAGGACAGGGGAGTTCAGATACGCAGTATTTT. This gives the protein CASSVALGQGSSDTQYF.

The chain has TRBV28 and TRBJ2-7; D might be TRBD2 (7 bases). CDR3 length: 14 residues. V lost 7 bases and J 3 bases, leaving 16 bases between the germline ends. Germline CDR1 is MDHEN and CDR2 is SYDVKM. CDR3 sequence (DNA): TGTGCCAGCATGGGGGGGGGCCGAAACTACGAGCAGTACTTC. Amino acid sequence: CASMGGGRNYEQYF.

The chain recombines TRBV6-6 with TRBJ1-2, with D perhaps matching TRBD1 (5 bases). Germline values: CDR1 MNHNY, CDR2 SVGAGI (reference sequence). The CDR3 runs to 14 residues. The germline V and J ends were trimmed by 4 bases and 6 bases, with 15 bases remaining between them. This CDR3 reads CASSSSDRTDGYTF. In DNA form, the CDR3 reads TGTGCCAGCAGTTCTTCCGACAGAACGGATGGCTACACCTTC.

The chain employs TRBV7-6 and TRBJ2-7; TRBD1 agrees at 9 bases. The CDR3 totals 14 residues. Germline V gene sequence: CDR1 SGHVS, CDR2 FNYEAQ. The V gene end was trimmed by 1 base and the J gene end by 3 bases; junction bases not matched to a gene: 1. The CDR3 region is CASSLGQGGYEQYF. For the CDR3, the DNA is TGTGCCAGCAGCTTAGGACAGGGGGGCTACGAGCAGTACTTC. Variable domain in full (rest from reference TRBV7-6 and TRBJ2-7): GAGVSQSPRYKVTKRGQDVALRCDPISGHVSLYWYRQALGQGPEFLTYFNYEAQQDKSGLPNDRFSAERPEGSISTLTIQRTEQRDSAMYRCASSLGQGGYEQYFGPGTRLTVT.

CDR3: CASSIGAGNTEAFF. The CDR3 DNA is TGTGCCAGTAGTATAGGGGCGGGGAACACTGAAGCTTTCTTT. The chain has TRBV19 and TRBJ1-1; no clear D gene. Between the trimmed V and J ends, which lost 1 base and 1 base, there was a span of 7 bases. Germline assignment: CDR1 LNHDA and CDR2 SQIVND (reference sequence). The CDR3 extends over 14 amino acids.

This chain links TRBV9 with TRBJ2-1; 9 bases fit TRBD2. The junction had 3 bases not matched to a gene; V was cut back by 2 bases and J by 3 bases. CDR3 length: 15 residues. Germline V lookup: CDR1 SGDLS, CDR2 YYNGEE. CDR3 nucleotide sequence: TGTGCCAGCAGCGTGGGGACTAGCTTCTACAATGAGCAGTTCTTC. This translates into CASSVGTSFYNEQFF.

This chain connects TRBV19 to TRBJ2-2, with D tentatively TRBD1 (6 bases). CDR3 size: 16 residues. In germline, CDR1 is LNHDA, CDR2 SQIVND (reference sequence). V gave up 3 bases and J gave up 0 bases, with 11 bases separating them. This CDR3 reads CASSILRTANTGELFF. For the CDR3, the DNA is TGTGCCAGTAGTATTTTGCGGACAGCGAACACCGGGGAGCTGTTTTTT.

V is TRBV20-1 and J is TRBJ2-5; D is possibly TRBD2 (5 bases). The last part of the DNA fits TRBJ2-7 better; the J call may be wrong. The CDR3 runs 11 residues. CDR1 DFQATT and CDR2 SNEGSKA come from the germline V gene (reference sequence). The CDR3 coding sequence is TGCAGTGCTAGACGGGACTACGAGCAGTACTTC. Its protein product is CSARRDYEQYF.